These 15 T cell receptor beta chains originate from one sample sequenced in a study of T cell changes during pregnancy in multiple sclerosis. Clones were sequenced by immunoSEQ multiplex PCR, and TCRdb holds only the in-frame ones, with some missing. This sample has over 45,000 clones; more than 90% occur once, and the top ten carry around 10%. This material consisted of CD8+ T cells from peripheral blood mononuclear cells, taken after pregnancy. These receptors were collected from a female donor with multiple sclerosis, enrolled in a pregnancy study.

The chain couples TRBV6-5 to TRBJ2-6; D unclear. Per germline, CDR1 MNHEY and CDR2 SVGAGI. The CDR3 extends over 14 amino acids. The V end lost 5 bases, the J end lost 0 bases, and 5 bases lay between the germline ends. This CDR3 is CASSSLSGANVLTF. CDR3 coding DNA: TGTGCCAGCAGTAGCCTCTCTGGGGCCAACGTCCTGACTTTC.

This chain connects TRBV4-3 to TRBJ1-1; no reliable D call. The CDR3 loop spans 17 amino acids. CDR1 and CDR2 from the germline V gene are LGHNA and YSLEER. Trimming took 0 bases from V and 3 from J, leaving 17 bases between them. The CDR3 DNA reads as TGCGCCAGCAGCCAAGATATTTATCCGAGGAGGGACACTGAAGCTTTCTTT. Translation: CASSQDIYPRRDTEAFF.

V is TRBV5-5 and J is TRBJ2-3; the match to TRBD2 covers 9 bases. The CDR3 totals 14 residues. Losses at the gene ends were 2 bases for V and 4 bases for J; bases not matched to a gene: 2. Germline V gene data show CDR1 as SGHKS and CDR2 as YYEKEE (reference sequence). CDR3 loop: CASSLAGGADTQYF. The DNA for the CDR3 is TGTGCCAGCAGCTTAGCGGGAGGTGCAGATACGCAGTATTTT.

The gene calls are TRBV12-5 and TRBJ2-7; 10 bases align to TRBD2. J lost 3 bases, V lost 2 bases, and 10 bases had no gene match. The V gene's germline CDR1 is LGHNT and CDR2 FRNRAP. The CDR3 has 17 residues. CDR3: CASGLYPAGGLLYEQYF. CDR3 bases: TGTGCTAGTGGTTTGTATCCAGCGGGAGGGCTCCTCTACGAGCAGTACTTC.

This chain connects TRBV7-2 to TRBJ1-1, with TRBD1 matching over 10 bases. Germline CDR1 reads SGHTA; CDR2 reads FQGNSA. Germline trimming cut 1 base from V and 12 bases from J; bases unmatched to any gene: 5. The length of the CDR3 is 13 residues. The CDR3 region has the DNA TGTGCCAGCAGCTTAGGGGGACAGGGGCGATCTTTCTTT. Its translation is CASSLGGQGRSFF. Combining the CDR3 with reference TRBV7-2 and TRBJ1-1 gives the whole variable domain GAGVSQSPSNKVTEKGKDVELRCDPISGHTALYWYRQSLGQGLEFLIYFQGNSAPDKSGLPSDRFSAERTGGSVSTLTIQRTQQEDSAVYLCASSLGGQGRSFFGQGTRLTVV.

The rearrangement uses TRBV27 and TRBJ1-2; maybe TRBD1 (6 bases). This CDR3 has 14 residues. Trimming removed 6 bases at V and 8 bases at J, with 19 bases between. Germline CDR1 MNHEY, CDR2 SMNVEV (reference sequence). The CDR3 DNA is TGTGCCAGCAGAAAGGGCGGGGGCGGACTGGGCTACACCTTC. This codes for CASRKGGGGLGYTF.

V gene TRBV29-1 combines with J gene TRBJ1-2; possibly TRBD1 for D (5 bases). Germline V CDR1 and CDR2: SQVTM, ANQGSEA. V was shortened by 7 bases and J by 1 base, with 10 bases between the two germline ends. The CDR3 is 12 residues long. The CDR3 coding sequence is TGCAGCGCTGACAGAATTAACTATGGCTACACCTTC. Residues: CSADRINYGYTF. The full variable domain, rest sourced from reference TRBV29-1 and TRBJ1-2, is SAVISQKPSRDICQRGTSLTIQCQVDSQVTMMFWYRQQPGQSLTLIATANQGSEATYESGFVIDKFPISRPNLTFSTLTVSNMSPEDSSIYLCSADRINYGYTFGSGTRLTVV.

The V gene is TRBV7-6, the J gene TRBJ2-1; 11 bases map to TRBD2. This CDR3 is built from 17 residues. Germline V lookup: CDR1 SGHVS, CDR2 FNYEAQ. The trim removed 4 bases at V and 7 bases at J, leaving 12 bases unmatched. The CDR3 loop is CASSSNPAVAGGNEQFF. The CDR3 region has the DNA TGTGCCAGCAGCTCCAACCCGGCGGTAGCGGGAGGGAATGAGCAGTTCTTC.

This sequence joins TRBV30 and TRBJ2-3, with TRBD2 matching 11 bases. J lost 4 bases, V lost 3 bases, and 6 bases had no gene match. CDR3 length: 15 residues. Germline CDR1 GTSNPN, CDR2 SVGIG (reference sequence). CDR3 DNA sequence: TGTGCCTGGAGCGCTAGCGGGGGGCTGGCAGATACGCAGTATTTT. This translates into CAWSASGGLADTQYF.

The gene calls are TRBV27 and TRBJ2-2; 7 bases are shared with TRBD2. J was trimmed by 8 bases and V by 4 bases; bases with no gene match: 16. Germline-derived CDR1 and CDR2 are MNHEY and SMNVEV (reference sequence). CDR3 length equals 17 residues. The CDR3 loop is CASSSSPGLPFSGELFF. The CDR3 DNA follows: TGTGCCAGCAGTTCTTCCCCGGGACTACCCTTTTCTGGGGAGCTGTTTTTT.

The chain couples TRBV4-3 to TRBJ1-3; tentatively, D is TRBD1 (5 bases). This CDR3 has 14 residues. V lost 4 bases and J lost 2, with 9 bases in between. The germline CDR1 and CDR2 sequences are LGHNA and YSLEER. In DNA form, the CDR3 reads TGCGCCAGCAGCCTCGGGGGGGCTGGAAACACCATATATTTT. Its protein is CASSLGGAGNTIYF.

The chain combines TRBV7-2 with TRBJ2-1; 8 nucleotides line up with TRBD2. Germline V CDR1 and CDR2: SGHTA, FQGNSA. V lost 1 base to trimming and J lost 6 bases; unmatched junction nucleotides: 8. The CDR3 is made up of 16 amino acids. The CDR3: CASSLDGRAGGNEQFF. Written as DNA, the CDR3 is TGTGCCAGCAGCTTAGACGGGAGGGCTGGGGGCAATGAGCAGTTCTTC. The whole variable domain, remainder taken from reference TRBV7-2 and TRBJ2-1, is GAGVSQSPSNKVTEKGKDVELRCDPISGHTALYWYRQSLGQGLEFLIYFQGNSAPDKSGLPSDRFSAERTGGSVSTLTIQRTQQEDSAVYLCASSLDGRAGGNEQFFGPGTRLTVL.

As DNA, the CDR3 is TGTGCCAGCAGCACCGGACAGGGGGCCGACGAGCAGTACTTC. It codes for CASSTGQGADEQYF. J is TRBJ2-7 and V is TRBV11-3; 11 bases align to TRBD1. In germline, CDR1 is SGHNT, CDR2 YENEEA. This CDR3 spans 14 amino acids. V shed 5 bases, J shed 5 bases, and the junction held 5 bases outside the gene matches.

A note on this clone: Germline is not matched at one junction end, which may reflect a read error. The J gene is TRBJ2-1, the V gene TRBV9; D may be TRBD2 (6 bases). Germline CDR1 is SGDLS and CDR2 is YYNGEE. The CDR3 consists of 13 residues. CDR3 bases: TGTGCCAGCAGCGCGAGGGGCCGGGACTTTTTGGTCTTC. Amino acid sequence: CASSARGRDFLVF.

The genes are TRBV6-5 and TRBJ2-2; 7 bases agree with TRBD1. Trimming took 2 bases from V and 4 from J; bases not matched to a gene: 7. Germline V gene sequence: CDR1 MNHEY, CDR2 SVGAGI. The CDR3 is made up of 16 amino acids. This CDR3 reads CASSYATGSGTGELFF. Written as DNA, the CDR3 is TGTGCCAGCAGTTACGCGACAGGGAGCGGCACCGGGGAGCTGTTTTTT.